The 15 T cell receptor beta chains below come from one sample, sequenced in a study of CD8 T cells in ankylosing spondylitis. TCRdb ran MiXCR on the 5' RACE reads and lists one entry per CDR3 protein. This table has 200,000 to 250,000 distinct CDR3 sequences, about 11% appearing once. Sequenced input: blood, either unsorted or a sorted T cell fraction (not recorded which). These TCRs come from a male donor with ankylosing spondylitis or in good health (not recorded which).

In DNA form, the CDR3 reads TGCAGTGCCCAATCACTCTTAGGGGGCTATGGCTACACCTTC. It translates to CSAQSLLGGYGYTF. The chain links TRBV20-1 to TRBJ1-2; tentative D call: TRBD1 (6 bases). V lost 6 bases and J lost 4, with 18 bases in between. The V gene's germline CDR1 is DFQATT and CDR2 SNEGSKA (reference sequence). The CDR3 has 14 residues.

This clonotype has only a few counts. The CDR3 here is CSARPGTSEKLFF. The CDR3 nucleotides read TGCAGTGCTAGACCCGGGACTTCTGAAAAACTGTTTTTT. This rearrangement joins TRBV20-1 to TRBJ1-4; maybe TRBD1 (5 bases). Germline V CDR1 and CDR2: DFQATT, SNEGSKA (reference sequence). This CDR3 region has 13 residues. Trimming took 2 bases from V and 7 from J, leaving 11 bases between them.

The sample holds many counts of this clonotype. The chain is built from TRBV27 and TRBJ2-1, with 8 bases matching TRBD2. Unmatched junction bases numbered 9, after V lost 6 bases and J lost 2 bases. Germline V gene lookup returns CDR1 MNHEY and CDR2 SMNVEV (reference sequence). The CDR3 runs to 16 residues. The chain's CDR3 is CASSKILAGPYNEQFF. The CDR3 region has the DNA TGTGCCAGCAGCAAAATATTAGCGGGGCCCTACAATGAGCAGTTCTTC.

This clonotype was counted ten times or more. The chain employs TRBV28 and TRBJ2-7; 13 bases fit TRBD2. This CDR3 comprises 17 residues. Germline CDR1 is MDHEN and CDR2 is SYDVKM. V gave up 4 bases and J gave up 2 bases; unmatched junction bases: 8. The CDR3 sequence is CASSSYPGTSGTYEQYF. CDR3 bases: TGTGCCAGCAGTTCCTACCCCGGGACTAGCGGGACCTACGAGCAGTACTTC.

Many counts were recorded for this clonotype. The chain employs TRBV9 and TRBJ2-4, with TRBD2 matching over 8 bases. V lost 2 bases to trimming and J lost 7 bases; unmatched junction nucleotides: 8. CDR3 length: 15 residues. Germline V gene data show CDR1 as SGDLS and CDR2 as YYNGEE. The DNA for the CDR3 is TGTGCCAGCAGCGTCCGGGGACTAGAGAAGAACATTCAGTACTTC. It codes for CASSVRGLEKNIQYF. Combining the CDR3 with reference TRBV9 and TRBJ2-4 gives the whole variable domain DSGVTQTPKHLITATGQRVTLRCSPRSGDLSVYWYQQSLDQGLQFLIQYYNGEERAKGNILERFSAQQFPDLHSELNLSSLELGDSALYFCASSVRGLEKNIQYFGAGTRLSVL.

At least ten counts were recorded for this clonotype. J is TRBJ2-7 and V is TRBV12-3 or TRBV12-4; 7 bases agree with TRBD1. The CDR3 runs 11 residues. The V gene end was trimmed by 5 bases and the J gene end by 12 bases; junction bases not matched to a gene: 7. In DNA, the CDR3 is TGTGCCAGCAGTACGAAGGGACAGTCGTACTTC. Protein sequence: CASSTKGQSYF.

This clonotype was seen at least ten times. CDR3 amino acids: CASSQDSGVRNEQYF. The CDR3 DNA sequence: TGTGCCAGCAGCCAAGATAGCGGGGTCAGGAACGAGCAGTACTTC. The V gene is TRBV3-1, the J gene TRBJ2-7, with 8 bases fitting TRBD2. The ends lost 0 bases at V and 5 bases at J; junction bases unmatched: 6. The germline V gene has CDR1 LGHDT and CDR2 YNNKEL (reference sequence). The CDR3 runs to 15 residues.

This clonotype appeared many times. The chain is built from TRBV4-1 and TRBJ2-5; D is perhaps TRBD1 (6 bases). Trimming took 3 bases from V and 3 from J, leaving 8 bases between them. Looked up from germline, CDR1 is MGHRA and CDR2 is YSYEKL. This CDR3 is 13 amino acids long. The CDR3 sequence is CASSHSGEETQYF. The CDR3 DNA sequence: TGCGCCAGCAGCCACTCAGGGGAAGAGACCCAGTACTTC.

This clonotype was detected only a few times. The chain links TRBV12-3 or TRBV12-4 to TRBJ1-5; 7 positions match TRBD1. Germline trimming cut 4 bases from V and 2 bases from J; bases unmatched to any gene: 5. This CDR3 has 15 amino acids. CDR3 in amino acids: CASSWTGPGNQPQHF. As DNA, the CDR3 is TGTGCCAGCAGTTGGACAGGCCCGGGCAATCAGCCCCAGCATTTT.

This clonotype was observed many times. The chain recombines TRBV12-3 or TRBV12-4 with TRBJ2-1, with unresolved D. The CDR3 runs 14 residues. With 2 bases removed from V and 4 bases from J, the gap between germline ends came to 9 bases. In nucleotides, the CDR3 is TGTGCCAGCAGTTTACCCCCCCTGTACAATGAGCAGTTCTTC. It is translated as CASSLPPLYNEQFF.

This clonotype came up many times. This chain links TRBV5-1 with TRBJ2-3, with D maybe TRBD2 (5 bases). This CDR3 is 14 amino acids long. Germline V gene sequence: CDR1 SGHRS, CDR2 YFSETQ. The ends were cut back, 4 bases at V and 4 bases at J, with 13 bases in the middle. CDR3 loop: CASSPEGRADTQYF. CDR3 sequence (DNA): TGCGCCAGCAGCCCCGAGGGCCGGGCAGATACGCAGTATTTT.

This clonotype came up a few times. This chain uses TRBV5-1 with TRBJ1-1; D remains ambiguous. Germline V gene data show CDR1 as SGHRS and CDR2 as YFSETQ. V lost 0 bases to trimming and J lost 3 bases, with 6 bases between them. This CDR3 is 13 amino acids long. In DNA form, the CDR3 reads TGCGCCAGCAGCTTGGTTTTAGACACTGAAGCTTTCTTT. Amino acid sequence: CASSLVLDTEAFF.

The CDR3 is CAMSPAPPYEQYF. CDR3 sequence (DNA): TGTGCCATGAGCCCGGCCCCCCCCTACGAGCAGTACTTC. This chain connects TRBV4-2 to TRBJ2-7; D not resolved. Germline loops: CDR1 LGHNA, CDR2 YNFKEQ. The V gene lost 10 bases and the J gene lost 2 bases, with 15 bases spanning the gap. The CDR3 spans 13 residues.

This clonotype has at least ten counts. The CDR3 nucleotides read TGTGCCACCAGCAGAGGGGCAGATGCTTCCTACAATGAGCAGTTCTTC. This encodes CATSRGADASYNEQFF. This sequence joins TRBV15 and TRBJ2-1, with unresolved D. CDR1 and CDR2 from the germline V gene are LNHNV and YYDKDF (reference sequence). The V and J ends lost 1 base and 1 base respectively, with 11 bases between them. The CDR3 runs to 16 residues.

This clonotype was counted many times. A junction end diverges from the germline sequence, so it may reflect a read error. This chain uses TRBV28 with TRBJ1-2; a weak D match, TRBD1 (5 bases). The CDR3 is made up of 17 amino acids. CDR1 and CDR2 (germline): MDHEN, SYDVKM. The CDR3 DNA follows: TGTGCCACCAGTGCGAAGCCGTTCTTGAGGGACAACTATGGCTACACCTTC. The encoded protein is CATSAKPFLRDNYGYTF.